Listed below are T cell receptor beta chains from one sample, sequenced in a study of T cell responses to AZD1222 COVID-19 vaccine. Libraries were prepared by immunoSEQ multiplex PCR; TCRdb keeps only in-frame clonotypes and omits some of them. The sample lists 120,000 or so clones, about 90% occurring once. The source was peripheral blood, collected on day 0 of AZD1222 vaccination. The receptor source for this set is an adult in good health. CDR3s include the opening cysteine and the closing phenylalanine or tryptophan. The order of the fields is CDR3 DNA, CDR3 protein, J gene, V gene, D gene, clone size. A D gene is named only where the DNA matches it firmly. Expanded clones get a size class; other rows say once, few or many, or leave the size out.

TGTGCCTGGAGTGGGCAGTCGATTCAGTACTTC CAWSGQSIQYF TRBJ2-7 TRBV30 - -
TGTGCCAGCAGTTCTGGACAGGGGGCGTCCGGGGAGCTGTTTTTT CASSSGQGASGELFF TRBJ2-2 TRBV27 TRBD1 -
TGTGCCAGCAGCTTAGGCGCTCAGTTAAACACAGATACGCAGTATTTT CASSLGAQLNTDTQYF TRBJ2-3 TRBV7-2 - -
TGTGCCAGCAGCACAGACAGGGGGAACAATCAGCCCCAGCATTTT CASSTDRGNNQPQHF TRBJ1-5 TRBV6-5 TRBD1 -
TGTGCCAGCAGCGTAGGCCAGTACAATGAGCAGTTCTTC CASSVGQYNEQFF TRBJ2-1 TRBV9 - -
TGTGCCAGCAGTAAGAATACAGGGGGCTTGGCTAATGAAAAACTGTTTTTT CASSKNTGGLANEKLFF TRBJ1-4 TRBV7-9 TRBD1 -
TGCGCCAGCAGCCAACAAACAACCCGGAACACCGGGGAGCTGTTTTTT CASSQQTTRNTGELFF TRBJ2-2 TRBV4-1 - -
TGTGCCAGCAGACCGGGACAGGCTTCCCTTCCCTACGAGCAGTACTTC CASRPGQASLPYEQYF TRBJ2-7 TRBV28 TRBD1 -
TGTGCCAGCAGTTTAGGGCTTGGGACCGGGGAGCTGTTTTTT CASSLGLGTGELFF TRBJ2-2 TRBV27 - -
TGTGCCAGTAGTAACTCCGGCTCTGGGGCCAACGTCCTGACTTTC CASSNSGSGANVLTF TRBJ2-6 TRBV19 - -
TGTGCCAGCAGCCAAGAAACTAGCGGGAAGGATACGCAGTATTTT CASSQETSGKDTQYF TRBJ2-3 TRBV4-2 TRBD2 few
TGTGCCAGCAGCTTGAGTATCGCAGGGTTAGGACAGCCCCAGCATTTT CASSLSIAGLGQPQHF TRBJ1-5 TRBV5-6 - once
TGTGCCAGCACCTCGGACGCCTCACCCCTCCACTTT CASTSDASPLHF TRBJ1-6 TRBV12-3/TRBV12-4 - -
TGTGCCAGCAGCTTGCTAGCGGTACAAGAGACCCAGTACTTC CASSLLAVQETQYF TRBJ2-5 TRBV5-4 TRBD2 -
TGTGCCAGTAGTATACCAGGAACTGAGCAGTTCTTC CASSIPGTEQFF TRBJ2-1 TRBV19 - -
TGTGCCAGCAGCCACAGGCAGGGGGTAGGGGGCTACACCTTC CASSHRQGVGGYTF TRBJ1-2 TRBV9 TRBD1 -
TGTGCCAGCAGCAAGGACAGGGTCAATTCACCCCTCCACTTT CASSKDRVNSPLHF TRBJ1-6 TRBV7-2 TRBD1 -
TGTGCCAGCAGGCCCGACAGGGAAGGGCAGCCCCAGCATTTT CASRPDREGQPQHF TRBJ1-5 TRBV27 TRBD1 -
TGTGCCAGCGAGACAGGGAGGGACGAAAAACTGTTTTTT CASETGRDEKLFF TRBJ1-4 TRBV25-1 TRBD1 -
TGTGCCAGCAGTCCCGGATCTAATGGGTATCAGCCCCAGCATTTT CASSPGSNGYQPQHF TRBJ1-5 TRBV27 - -
TGCGCCAGCAGCTTCAGGGGCACCTATAATTCACCCCTCCACTTT CASSFRGTYNSPLHF TRBJ1-6 TRBV5-1 - many
TGTGCCAGCAGTTTGTTGAACTATGGCTACACCTTC CASSLLNYGYTF TRBJ1-2 TRBV28 - few
TGTGCCAGCAGCCCGGAACATTGGACTAGCGGGGGGAATGAGCAGTTCTTC CASSPEHWTSGGNEQFF TRBJ2-1 TRBV13 TRBD2 -
TGTGCCACCAGCAGGGACGGGCGCCACAATCAGCCCCAGCATTTT CATSRDGRHNQPQHF TRBJ1-5 TRBV15 - once
TGTGCCAGCAAAACGACAGTTAACTATGGCTACACCTTC CASKTTVNYGYTF TRBJ1-2 TRBV6-5 - -
TGTGCCAGTAATACTTTCCGGGACAACCCCTATGGCTACACCTTC CASNTFRDNPYGYTF TRBJ1-2 TRBV19 - -
TGTGCCAGCAGTAACGGACCCAATGAGCAGTTCTTC CASSNGPNEQFF TRBJ2-1 TRBV27 - -
TGTGCCAGCAGTGAAGCGGGGACTAGCGGGAGGCTCGGGAAGTACTTC CASSEAGTSGRLGKYF TRBJ2-7 TRBV6-1 TRBD2 -
TGTGCCAGCACCCCGAAGGAGGGACAAGGACCCTACGAGCAGTACTTC CASTPKEGQGPYEQYF TRBJ2-7 TRBV3-1/TRBV3-2 - -
TGCGCCAGCAGCTTGAGTCAGGGTAGAGGAGAGACCCAGTACTTC CASSLSQGRGETQYF TRBJ2-5 TRBV5-1 - -
TGTGCCAGCAGCTTAGTAGGACAGCCATACACTGAAGCTTTCTTT CASSLVGQPYTEAFF TRBJ1-1 TRBV7-2 - once
TGTGCCAGCAGTTACTCCGGGACTAGCGGTTACGAGCAGTACTTC CASSYSGTSGYEQYF TRBJ2-7 TRBV6-2/TRBV6-3 TRBD2 few
TGTGCCAGTAGTATTGCGGGGGGCTATCAGCCCCAGCATTTT CASSIAGGYQPQHF TRBJ1-5 TRBV19 - -
TGTGCCGGCGTTCCCGGGGGGACCTATGGCTACACCTTC CAGVPGGTYGYTF TRBJ1-2 TRBV30 - -
TGTGCCACCAGTGATAGCCGGGACTCCAACGAGCAGTACTTC CATSDSRDSNEQYF TRBJ2-7 TRBV24-1 - once